This passage covers 7 T cell receptor beta chains from one sample sequenced in a study of shared clonotypes between healthy human individuals. Terminally differentiated effector memory CD45RA+ cells were excluded by CCR7 positive selection of CD45RO-negative cells. Produced via immunoSEQ multiplex PCR; TCRdb's table is partial and in-frame only. The sample consists of roughly 590,000 clones, 95% to 96% of them appearing once. The specimen sequenced was naive CD8+ T cells sorted from blood. All receptors come from a woman in her thirties in good health.

The CDR3 DNA sequence: TGCAGCGTTTCCCTCGGGAGGTCTAACACTGAAGCTTTCTTT. As protein: CSVSLGRSNTEAFF. The V call is TRBV29-1, the J call TRBJ1-1, with D unclear. Per the germline V gene, CDR1 is SQVTM and CDR2 is ANQGSEA. This CDR3 has 14 residues. V lost 5 bases, J lost 2 bases, and 15 bases lay in between.

This clone has only one observation. The gene calls are TRBV27 and TRBJ2-3; D may match TRBD1 or TRBD2 (5 bases each). Trimming left V 9 bases short and J 0 bases short, with 22 bases between. This CDR3 contains 17 residues. Germline V gene lookup returns CDR1 MNHEY and CDR2 SMNVEV (reference sequence). CDR3 residues: CARVVEGYPRSTDTQYF. The CDR3 DNA follows: TGTGCCAGGGTAGTAGAGGGGTATCCCCGAAGCACAGATACGCAGTATTTT.

This chain joins TRBV4-1 and TRBJ1-1; no clear D. The germline CDR1 and CDR2 sequences are MGHRA and YSYEKL. V was shortened by 3 bases and J by 4 bases, with 15 bases between the two germline ends. The CDR3 runs to 15 residues. CDR3 in DNA: TGCGCCAGCAGCCACTCAGCGGGCGCGGGCACTGAAGCTTTCTTT. It codes for CASSHSAGAGTEAFF.

This sequence joins TRBV5-1 and TRBJ1-1, with D tentatively TRBD1 (5 bases). CDR1 is SGHRS, CDR2 YFSETQ, per germline. This CDR3 spans 15 amino acids. Trimming removed 1 base at V and 1 base at J, with 11 bases between. The CDR3 nucleotides are TGCGCCAGCAGCTTGACAGGACCACAGAACACTGAAGCTTTCTTT. It specifies CASSLTGPQNTEAFF.

This chain connects TRBV28 to TRBJ1-1; D is unresolved. V dropped 6 bases and J dropped 0 bases, with 11 bases sitting between them. The CDR3 sequence is 14 residues long. In germline, CDR1 is MDHEN, CDR2 SYDVKM. The DNA of the CDR3 is TGTGCCAGCAGGGGGTTAGTAATGAACACTGAAGCTTTCTTT. Residues: CASRGLVMNTEAFF.

This chain links TRBV5-6 with TRBJ2-7; 9 bases match TRBD1. Germline-derived CDR1 and CDR2 are SGHDT and YYEEEE. This CDR3 has 14 residues. With V trimmed by 4 bases and J by 5 bases, 7 bases remained unmatched. CDR3 nucleotides: TGTGCCAGCAGCCCGGGACAGGGAGGGAACGAGCAGTACTTC. Amino acids: CASSPGQGGNEQYF.

V and J are TRBV6-6 and TRBJ2-1, with D tentatively TRBD2 (5 bases). Germline V gene sequence: CDR1 MNHNY, CDR2 SVGAGI (reference sequence). The CDR3 length is 15 residues. The V and J ends lost 7 bases and 2 bases respectively, with 15 bases between them. CDR3 nucleotides: TGTGCCAGCATCCAAGGTCGGGGAACCTACAATGAGCAGTTCTTC. This encodes CASIQGRGTYNEQFF.